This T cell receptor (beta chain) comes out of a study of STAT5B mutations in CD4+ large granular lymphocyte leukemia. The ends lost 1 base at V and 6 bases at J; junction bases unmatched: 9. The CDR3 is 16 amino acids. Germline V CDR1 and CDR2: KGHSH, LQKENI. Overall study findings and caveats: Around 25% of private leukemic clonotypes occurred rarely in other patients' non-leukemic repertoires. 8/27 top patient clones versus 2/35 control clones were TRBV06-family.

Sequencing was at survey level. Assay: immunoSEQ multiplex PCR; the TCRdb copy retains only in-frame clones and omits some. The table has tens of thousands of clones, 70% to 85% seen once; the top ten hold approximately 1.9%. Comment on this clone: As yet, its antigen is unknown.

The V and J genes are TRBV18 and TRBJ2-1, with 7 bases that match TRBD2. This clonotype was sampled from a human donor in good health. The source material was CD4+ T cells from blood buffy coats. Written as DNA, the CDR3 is TGTGCCAGCTCACCACGACTAGCTTCAGAGGCCAATGAGCAGTTCTTC. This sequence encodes CASSPRLASEANEQFF.